The 26 T cell receptor beta chains reported below all come from one sample, sequenced in a study of post-analysis software for immune sequencing data (dated by TCRdb to 2014 to 2015). General study outcomes and caveats: Patients showed significantly higher frequencies than controls for several TRBV segments, among them TRBV5-6, TRBV5-1 and TRBV20-1.

Library preparation was by PCR. Sequencing was performed on an Illumina HiSeq 2500. To reduce PCR and sequencing biases, unique molecular identifiers were built into the TCR beta cDNA libraries. TCRdb took the public reads, trimmed them with fastp at Q25, ran MiXCR for clone calling and kept in-frame beta chains. Identical CDR3 proteins give one entry, which carries the most common genes and DNA. Counted in this sample were over 700,000 distinct CDR3 sequences; around 27% of them appeared once. The leading ten clones occupy 0.55% to 0.65% of the sample. Their antigen targets remain unknown. Input material: blood. These TCRs come from a girl between 10 and 17 years old with multiple sclerosis.

This chain links TRBV10-3 with TRBJ1-2; D is perhaps TRBD1 (6 bases). From germline, CDR1 is ENHRY and CDR2 SYGVKD. CDR3 length: 14 residues. Between the trimmed V and J ends, which lost 6 bases and 0 bases, there was a span of 11 bases. DNA for the CDR3: TGTGCCATCAGGGGAGGGGGGGCTAACTATGGCTACACCTTC. Residues: CAIRGGGANYGYTF.

This clonotype was observed many times. The chain has TRBV9 and TRBJ2-3; the D gene is possibly TRBD2 (6 bases). Germline lookup yields CDR1 SGDLS and CDR2 YYNGEE. The CDR3 extends over 17 amino acids. V lost 2 bases and J 0 bases, leaving 16 bases between the germline ends. CDR3 residues: CASSVLSSGRSTDTQYF. CDR3 nucleotides: TGTGCCAGCAGCGTGCTGTCAAGCGGGCGTAGCACAGATACGCAGTATTTT.

This clonotype was picked up a small number of times. The chain links TRBV10-3 to TRBJ2-5; 7 bases agree with TRBD1. CDR3 length: 16 residues. CDR1 ENHRY and CDR2 SYGVKD come from the germline V gene. V shed 10 bases, J shed 2 bases, and the junction held 16 bases outside the gene matches. CDR3 sequence: CATSGITGTAQETQYF. CDR3 nucleotides: TGTGCCACCTCGGGTATCACCGGGACAGCTCAAGAGACCCAGTACTTC.

The chain joins TRBV7-2 to TRBJ1-2; possible D gene TRBD1, 5 bases. This CDR3 has 16 residues. The germline V gene encodes CDR1 SGHTA and CDR2 FQGNSA. The ends were cut back, 1 base at V and 4 bases at J, with 16 bases in the middle. CDR3 loop: CASSLGENRQRYGYTF. For the CDR3, the DNA is TGTGCCAGCAGCTTAGGCGAAAACCGACAGCGCTATGGCTACACCTTC.

V gene TRBV5-1 combines with J gene TRBJ2-7, with 8 nucleotides matching TRBD2. Per germline, CDR1 SGHRS and CDR2 YFSETQ. The CDR3 totals 14 residues. The trim removed 4 bases at V and 2 bases at J, leaving 5 bases unmatched. CDR3 residues: CASSTNSGTYEQYF. Written as DNA, the CDR3 is TGCGCCAGCAGCACTAATAGCGGGACCTACGAGCAGTACTTC.

The V and J genes are TRBV7-8 and TRBJ2-7; D might be TRBD1 (5 bases). The J call may be faulty, since TRBJ2-5 better matches the DNA end. This CDR3 is 14 amino acids long. Germline V gives CDR1 SGHVS, CDR2 FQNEAQ. CDR3 in DNA: TGTGCCAGCAGCTTAATTGCAGGGAAGGAGACCCAGTACTTC. Its translation: CASSLIAGKETQYF.

The rearrangement uses TRBV20-1 and TRBJ1-2, with D uncertain. With 8 bases removed from V and 5 bases from J, the gap between germline ends came to 24 bases. In germline, CDR1 is DFQATT, CDR2 SNEGSKA (reference sequence). The CDR3 spans 15 residues. The CDR3 coding sequence is TGCAGTACCTTGTCGACTTACTCCCGGGAGTATGGCTACACCTTC. Translation gives CSTLSTYSREYGYTF.

The chain uses TRBV20-1 and TRBJ2-1; D unclear. The V gene's germline CDR1 is DFQATT and CDR2 SNEGSKA (reference sequence). With 3 bases removed from V and 1 base from J, the gap between germline ends came to 7 bases. This CDR3 has 13 amino acids. CDR3: CSARGRSYNEQFF. CDR3 nucleotides: TGCAGTGCTAGGGGTAGATCCTACAATGAGCAGTTCTTC.

This clonotype was seen more than once but under ten times. The gene calls are TRBV7-8 and TRBJ2-7; D call uncertain. Trimming removed 2 bases at V and 1 base at J, with 12 bases between. This CDR3 has 15 residues. The germline V gene encodes CDR1 SGHVS and CDR2 FQNEAQ. The CDR3 nucleotides read TGTGCCAGCAGCTTAAGCCTTCGACTGTCCTACGAGCAGTACTTC. Encoded protein: CASSLSLRLSYEQYF.

This clonotype was seen many times. The V gene is TRBV7-2, the J gene TRBJ2-7, with 9 bases that match TRBD1. Germline V CDR1 and CDR2: SGHTA, FQGNSA. The V segment lost 1 base and the J segment 3 bases; nucleotides outside the gene matches: 4. This CDR3 has 15 residues. The CDR3 region is CASSLEGQGHYEQYF. CDR3 sequence (DNA): TGTGCCAGCAGCTTAGAGGGACAGGGTCACTACGAGCAGTACTTC.

Only a few counts were recorded for this clonotype. The genes are TRBV7-2 and TRBJ1-2; possible D gene TRBD1, 5 bases. CDR3 size: 12 residues. The germline gives CDR1 SGHTA, CDR2 FQGNSA. Trimming pared 5 bases from V and 7 bases from J, leaving 11 bases between. CDR3 protein: CASSPRQFGYTF. The CDR3, as DNA: TGTGCCAGCAGCCCCCGACAGTTTGGCTACACCTTC. Filled out from reference TRBV7-2 and TRBJ1-2, the complete variable domain reads GAGVSQSPSNKVTEKGKDVELRCDPISGHTALYWYRQSLGQGLEFLIYFQGNSAPDKSGLPSDRFSAERTGGSVSTLTIQRTQQEDSAVYLCASSPRQFGYTFGSGTRLTVV.

This clonotype was observed at least ten times. One end of the junction varies from germline; a read error may be responsible. The chain recombines TRBV5-1 with TRBJ2-4; weak D call: TRBD2 (5 bases). The germline gives CDR1 SGHRS, CDR2 YFSETQ. The CDR3 has 14 residues. DNA for the CDR3: TGTGCCAGCAGCTTAGGACTAGCCAAAAACATTCAGTACTTC. Translating it yields CASSLGLAKNIQYF.

This clonotype was picked up a small number of times. The chain uses TRBV16 and TRBJ2-7; D possibly corresponds to TRBD1 (6 bases). The CDR3 loop spans 14 amino acids. V was clipped by 0 bases and J by 4 bases, with 10 bases between them. Germline V gene data show CDR1 as KGHSY and CDR2 as FQNENV. CDR3 region: CASSQSPTGYEQYF. CDR3 sequence (DNA): TGTGCCAGCAGCCAATCCCCAACAGGGTACGAGCAGTACTTC.

CDR3 nucleotide sequence: TGCGCCAGCAGACAAGACACCGAAGGGACCCAGTACTTC. Translation: CASRQDTEGTQYF. This chain connects TRBV5-1 to TRBJ2-7; no firm D call. The assigned J gene may be wrong: the sequence end matches TRBJ2-5 better. This CDR3 contains 13 residues. CDR1 and CDR2 from the germline V gene are SGHRS and YFSETQ.

The sample holds a few counts of this clonotype. The chain is built from TRBV20-1 and TRBJ1-2; D not resolved. The CDR3 length is 14 residues. Trimming stripped 2 bases from V and 3 bases from J, with 13 bases between. The germline V gene has CDR1 DFQATT and CDR2 SNEGSKA (reference sequence). The CDR3, as DNA: TGCAGTGCTAGATTGATCCTAGGCTACTATGGCTACACCTTC. This gives the protein CSARLILGYYGYTF.

A remark on this clonotype: At one of its ends the junction is not consistent with the germline gene, which may arise from a read error. V and J are TRBV7-2 and TRBJ2-7; TRBD2 matches 12 bases. This CDR3 is built from 14 residues. Germline values: CDR1 SGHTA, CDR2 FQGNSA. CDR3 nucleotides: TGTGCCAGCAACTTAGCTAGCGGGAGGGCCGAGCAGTACTTC. Its translation is CASNLASGRAEQYF.

The chain's CDR3 is CAISGQVSDTQYF. DNA for the CDR3: TGTGCCATCAGCGGACAGGTTTCAGATACGCAGTATTTT. The V and J genes are TRBV10-3 and TRBJ2-3, with 7 bases matching TRBD1. Germline assignment: CDR1 ENHRY and CDR2 SYGVKD. This CDR3 is built from 13 residues. Trimming removed 6 bases from V and 4 bases from J; junction bases left unmatched: 4.

This clonotype was seen a few times. This chain links TRBV7-2 with TRBJ2-1; possibly TRBD2 for D (6 bases). V was cut by 5 bases and J by 1 base, with 18 bases left in between. Germline lookup yields CDR1 SGHTA and CDR2 FQGNSA. This CDR3 is 17 amino acids long. The CDR3 region is CASSPMLSGSSYNEQFF. In DNA form, the CDR3 reads TGTGCCAGCAGCCCCATGTTGAGCGGGTCGTCCTACAATGAGCAGTTCTTC. Supplemented by reference TRBV7-2 and TRBJ2-1, the full variable domain reads GAGVSQSPSNKVTEKGKDVELRCDPISGHTALYWYRQSLGQGLEFLIYFQGNSAPDKSGLPSDRFSAERTGGSVSTLTIQRTQQEDSAVYLCASSPMLSGSSYNEQFFGPGTRLTVL.

This clonotype occurred a few times. The chain carries TRBV29-1 and TRBJ2-5; perhaps D is TRBD1 or TRBD2 (5 bases each). This CDR3 comprises 15 residues. Per germline, CDR1 SQVTM and CDR2 ANQGSEA. V lost 6 bases and J lost 13, with 30 bases in between. The CDR3 sequence: CSVASVTGPTYERYF. CDR3 nucleotide sequence: TGCAGCGTGGCCAGCGTTACGGGACCAACCTACGAGCGGTACTTC.

The V gene is TRBV2, the J gene TRBJ2-7; D may match TRBD1 or TRBD2 (5 bases each). V was pared by 8 bases and J by 0 bases, with 11 bases between. This CDR3 has 13 residues. CDR1 and CDR2 (germline): SNHLY, FYNNEI. The CDR3 here is CASWDGNSYEQYF. The CDR3, as DNA: TGTGCCAGCTGGGACGGAAACTCCTACGAGCAGTACTTC.

The rearrangement uses TRBV3-1 and TRBJ1-3; D remains ambiguous. V was clipped by 0 bases and J by 1 base, with 4 bases between them. In germline, CDR1 is LGHDT, CDR2 YNNKEL (reference sequence). The CDR3 has 14 residues. CDR3 bases: TGTGCCAGCAGCCAAGATAGTTCTGGAAACACCATATATTTT. Residues: CASSQDSSGNTIYF.

The rearrangement joins TRBV7-9 to TRBJ2-1; 13 positions match TRBD2. The CDR3 sequence is 16 residues long. CDR1 SEHNR and CDR2 FQNEAQ come from the germline V gene (reference sequence). V lost 0 bases, J lost 5 bases, and 1 base stayed unmatched. The CDR3 is CASSLATSGGNNEQFF. The DNA of the CDR3 is TGTGCCAGCAGCTTAGCGACTAGCGGGGGGAACAATGAGCAGTTCTTC.

This chain uses TRBV29-1 with TRBJ2-1; no definite D call. This CDR3 contains 11 residues. Between the trimmed V and J ends, which lost 3 bases and 8 bases, there was a span of 8 bases. Per the germline V gene, CDR1 is SQVTM and CDR2 is ANQGSEA. DNA for the CDR3: TGCAGCGTTGAGGCCAGGTATGAGCAGTTCTTC. This encodes CSVEARYEQFF.

In the case of this clonotype: This could be a read error, since a much larger clone is one nucleotide away. The chain combines TRBV12-3 or TRBV12-4 with TRBJ2-5; D is perhaps TRBD1 or TRBD2 (6 bases each). The DNA matches TRBJ2-7 better at its end, which makes the J call doubtful. There are 15 residues in the CDR3. The CDR3 loop reads CASSSGGAGGCEQYF. Written as DNA, the CDR3 is TGTGCCAGCAGTTCCGGGGGCGCGGGCGGCTGCGAGCAGTACTTC.

The chain recombines TRBV7-2 with TRBJ2-5, with D possibly being TRBD1 (6 bases). The CDR3 has 14 amino acids. Germline V CDR1 and CDR2: SGHTA, FQGNSA. The ends were cut back, 5 bases at V and 4 bases at J, with 14 bases in the middle. Here the CDR3 reads CASSGQGRIETQYF. In DNA, the CDR3 is TGTGCCAGCAGCGGCCAGGGGCGGATAGAGACCCAGTACTTC.

This sequence joins TRBV11-1 and TRBJ2-1; the match to TRBD2 covers 7 bases. This CDR3 is built from 16 residues. The V gene's germline CDR1 is SGHAT and CDR2 FQDESV (reference sequence). The junction had 14 bases not matched to a gene; V was cut back by 3 bases and J by 9 bases. This CDR3 is CASSLGLAAGAGEQFF. The CDR3 DNA sequence: TGTGCCAGCAGCTTGGGGCTAGCTGCGGGAGCTGGTGAGCAGTTCTTC.